This T cell receptor (beta chain) was profiled in a study of blood T cell repertoires in COVID-19. For the study at large: PBMCs, B-cell-depleted T cells, or T cells were the source of the cDNA or gDNA that made up the material.

This clone was seen a single time. Generated by immunoSEQ multiplex PCR, the TCRdb table keeps only in-frame clones and is missing some. The table includes about 350,000 clones, roughly 90% detected once. Living in 24 US areas, the participants were between roughly 18 and 90 years of age. Germline loops: CDR1 GTSNPN, CDR2 SVGIG (reference sequence). The length of the CDR3 is 14 residues. The V gene end was trimmed by 1 base and the J gene end by 8 bases; junction bases not matched to a gene: 8. This chain links TRBV30 with TRBJ2-1; 7 nucleotides agree with TRBD1. The sample taken for sequencing was PBMCs or T cells enriched from blood (not recorded which). This sequence originates from a woman under 40 who had been exposed to COVID-19. The CDR3 sequence is CAWSGSHRGDEQFF. Here the CDR3 DNA reads TGTGCCTGGAGTGGTTCACACAGGGGTGATGAGCAGTTCTTC.